Described below is a single T cell receptor (beta chain) sequence and its context. The data are from a study of blood T cell repertoires in COVID-19. About the research overall: Donors in the United States, Italy and Spain gave samples during acute or convalescent COVID-19. From T cells, B-cell-depleted T cells, or PBMCs came the material, which was cDNA or gDNA.

V was shortened by 4 bases and J by 7 bases, with 13 bases between the two germline ends. Germline V gives CDR1 MNHEY, CDR2 SMNVEV (reference sequence). The CDR3 contains 14 residues. A Seattle source enrolled patients during active infection and followed them longitudinally. Source study methods: Estimation of nucleated cell counts relied on the amplification of reference gene primers. The table came from immunoSEQ multiplex PCR; TCRdb's copy has only in-frame clones and leaves some out. V, J and clone size reflect that table, while D and trimming were determined from the DNA. The sample has 450,000 or so clones, 89% seen once.

The origin of this receptor is a man between 18 and 29 years old with COVID-19, enrolled during active disease. Sequences were obtained from peripheral blood. This chain links TRBV27 with TRBJ2-2; TRBD1 might be the D (7 bases). CDR3 DNA: TGTGCCAGCAGTTGGAGGGGGCGCGTCGGGGAGCTGTTTTTT. Residues: CASSWRGRVGELFF.